This note documents a single TCR beta chain sequence. In the original analysis: Using reference gene primer amplification, nucleated cell counts were estimated. Sequencing was performed with immunoSEQ multiplex PCR; in TCRdb, only in-frame clones are kept and a portion is missing. V and J calls and clone size come straight from that table; D and trimming were deduced from the DNA. Of under 250,000 clones listed, approximately 86% are singletons. Germline V CDR1 and CDR2: MNHEY, SMNVEV (reference sequence). CDR3 length: 14 residues. Germline trimming cut 5 bases from V and 7 bases from J; bases unmatched to any gene: 10. The sample comes from a study of blood T cell repertoires in COVID-19. The overall study: Collection of acute and convalescent COVID-19 samples took place in the United States, Italy and Spain.

The sequence was collected from a woman aged 55 to 70 with active or convalescent COVID-19. The genes are TRBV27 and TRBJ1-2; 7 bases match TRBD1. Sequencing input: peripheral blood. This chain's CDR3 is CASSPLTGTGGYTF. CDR3 DNA sequence: TGTGCCAGCAGTCCGTTGACAGGGACGGGTGGCTACACCTTC.